This T cell receptor (beta chain) emerged from a study of T cell responses to AZD1222 COVID-19 vaccine (dated by TCRdb to 2020 to 2022). A note on the overall study: AZD1222 recipients given second doses at about 4 weeks or at about 12 weeks were pooled, since spike-specific TCR depth and breadth were not found to differ between the two schedules. A total of under 250 trial participants underwent TCR sequencing, of whom approximately 200 had received two doses of AZD1222 and about 26 had received two doses of the MenACWY control vaccine. Trial participants were enrolled into age subgroups of 18-55, 56-69 and 70-plus years, which contained about 150, 27 and 61 TCR-sequenced participants, respectively.

Results and caveats for the whole study, not just this receptor: The 56-69-year group was small, and its depth increase did not reach significance, likely because of low power. After two AZD1222 doses, both the breadth and the depth of spike-specific TCRs were significantly higher than at day 0 and than in MenACWY recipients. Because no day 14 peak-response samples were available, repertoires were characterized only after the peak T cell response. Vaccine-associated CD4 TCRs spanned the whole spike protein, with dominant responses in regions 160-218 and 743-854. Participants were mostly white British and included more females than males, and it was suggested by the authors that clonal diversity may have been underestimated. Conclusions about previously exposed vaccinees are limited because only a handful of AZD1222 recipients were SARS-CoV-2 seropositive at baseline. Reportedly, almost half of the unique spike-specific TCRs recognized epitopes lying outside the regions that are mutated in the B.1.351 and B.1.1.7 variants.

There are 15 amino acids in the CDR3, from cysteine to phenylalanine inclusive. Left in the record is the CDR3 DNA by itself, 45 bases read in frame from the first base. The V end loses 3 bases and the J end loses 2 bases, and a stretch of 11 bases separates them. CDR1 is given as LNHNV and CDR2 as YYDKDF, both from the germline V gene (reference sequence). The CDR3 regions of human TCRbeta chains were analyzed by immunosequencing. Regarding the original processing steps: TCRs in the repertoires were compared against a reference library of SARS-CoV-2-specific TCRs that had been generated with the MIRA antigen-specificity platform. Breadth meant the fraction of unique TCRs that were SARS-CoV-2-associated, whereas depth meant the fraction of total T cells that were SARS-CoV-2-associated. Using the MIRA data, each spike-specific TCR was mapped to the spike region that the TCR reacts to and placed in a CD4 or CD8 class. Log10-transformed breadth and depth values were compared by one-way ANOVA with Sidak's multiple comparisons tests. The table comes from immuneACCESS by way of TCRdb, which keeps in-frame sequences with V and J called. Part of the clones is missing from these tables; in studies checked, under half for an unresolved V gene and the rest for unknown reasons. The V and J calls and the clone size are those of that table, but D and trimming were determined from the DNA. This sample gives roughly 60,000 clones in total; 84% of them show up just once. Around 20% of the sample is held by the ten biggest clonotypes.

Note on this clone: This clone's antigen is unknown. No quality values exist for individual bases; no much larger clone is one base distant.

The sample's time point label, decoded: baseline before first vaccination. Samples from vaccinated people were obtained from the UK trials COV001 and COV002, which included a single-blind randomized controlled phase 2/3 trial of AZD1222 (ChAdOx1 nCoV-19) in healthy adults. For TCRbeta chain sequencing, PBMC samples from trial participants were taken at day 0 and at day 28 after the second dose. The TCR originated in an adult in good health. The sample here was peripheral blood, taken on day 0 of AZD1222 vaccination. The chain is made from TRBV15 and TRBJ1-5; the D gene is unclear. The CDR3 reads CATSRDAEGNQPQHF. The DNA reads TGTGCCACCAGCAGGGACGCCGAGGGCAATCAGCCCCAGCATTTT.